The clone carrying this T cell receptor beta chain has a count of ten or more. Its cognate antigen is unknown. The CDR3 covers 13 residues. The germline CDR1 and CDR2 sequences are SGHTA and FQGTGA. V was clipped by 2 bases and J by 2 bases, with 4 bases between them. This entry belongs to a study of neurological immune-mediated disorders. Notes on the study in general: The study phylogenetically grouped the repertoires of 18 of 34 multiple sclerosis patients into one related-CDR3 cluster, a possible signature. Private repertoires in all groups were suggested by the finding that expanded clones across subjects shared no CDR3 amino acid sequences.

The method for making cDNA was 5'RACE, and it used 10-nucleotide random UMIs. TCRdb analysed the 5' RACE reads with MiXCR anew, one entry per CDR3 protein. The table records over 60,000 distinct CDR3 sequences, approximately 5% of them present only once. The chain has TRBV7-3 and TRBJ2-4; D is ambiguous. The TCR sequence derives from a woman aged 30 to 39 with multiple sclerosis. Source material: PBMCs. The CDR3 spells CASSLDPKNIQYF. DNA for the CDR3: TGTGCCAGCAGCTTAGATCCCAAAAACATTCAGTACTTC.